Here is one T cell receptor (beta chain) with its context. What it binds is not known. The sample is drawn from a study of T cell responses to AZD1222 COVID-19 vaccine. This CDR3 is 13 amino acids long. Per germline, CDR1 SGHTA and CDR2 FQGNSA. V shed 5 bases, J shed 4 bases, and the junction held 4 bases outside the gene matches. General study results and limits: Repertoire collection took place solely once the T cell response had peaked. Nearly half of spike-specific TCRs reportedly target variant regions that are unmutated in the B.1.351 and B.1.1.7 variants.

Produced via immunoSEQ multiplex PCR; TCRdb's table is partial and in-frame only. The repertoire consists of 85,000 to 120,000 clones, with approximately 86% occurring once and the leading ten covering 4.5% to 6%. This receptor was identified in an adult in good health. The rearrangement links TRBV7-2 to TRBJ1-2, with 7 bases matching TRBD1. The input for sequencing was peripheral blood, taken on day 0 of AZD1222 vaccination. The CDR3 reads CASSAGTVYGYTF. CDR3 sequence (DNA): TGTGCCAGCAGCGCTGGGACAGTCTATGGCTACACCTTC.